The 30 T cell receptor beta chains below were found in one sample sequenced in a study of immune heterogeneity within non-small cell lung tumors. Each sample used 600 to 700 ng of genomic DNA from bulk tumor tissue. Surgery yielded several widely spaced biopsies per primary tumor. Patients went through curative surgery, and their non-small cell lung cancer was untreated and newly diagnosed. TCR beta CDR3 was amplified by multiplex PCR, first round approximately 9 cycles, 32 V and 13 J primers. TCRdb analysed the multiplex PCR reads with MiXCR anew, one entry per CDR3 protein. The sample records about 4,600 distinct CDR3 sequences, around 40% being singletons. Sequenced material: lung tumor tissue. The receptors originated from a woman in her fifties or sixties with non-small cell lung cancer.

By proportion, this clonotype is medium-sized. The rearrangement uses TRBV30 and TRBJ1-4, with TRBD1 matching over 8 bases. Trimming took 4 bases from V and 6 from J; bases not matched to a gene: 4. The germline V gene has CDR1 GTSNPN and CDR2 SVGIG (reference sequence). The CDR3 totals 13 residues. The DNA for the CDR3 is TGTGCCTGGACGGACAGGGATTATGAAAAACTGTTTTTT. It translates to CAWTDRDYEKLFF.

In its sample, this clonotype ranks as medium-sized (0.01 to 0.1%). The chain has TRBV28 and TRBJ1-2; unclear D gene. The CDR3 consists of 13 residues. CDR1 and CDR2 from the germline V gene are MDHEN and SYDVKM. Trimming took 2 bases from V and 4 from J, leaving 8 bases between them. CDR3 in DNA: TGTGCCAGCAGTTTAGTGGGTGGCTATGGCTACACCTTC. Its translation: CASSLVGGYGYTF.

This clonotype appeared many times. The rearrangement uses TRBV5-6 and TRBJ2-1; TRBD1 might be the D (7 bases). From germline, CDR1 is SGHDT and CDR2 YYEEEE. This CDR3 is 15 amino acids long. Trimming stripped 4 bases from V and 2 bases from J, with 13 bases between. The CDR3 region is CASSRAGQPYNEQFF. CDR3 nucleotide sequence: TGTGCCAGCAGCCGGGCGGGACAGCCCTACAATGAGCAGTTCTTC.

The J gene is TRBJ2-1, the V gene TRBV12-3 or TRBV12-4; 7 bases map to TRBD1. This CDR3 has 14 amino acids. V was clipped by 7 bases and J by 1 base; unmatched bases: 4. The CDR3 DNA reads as TGTGCCAGCATTGTGGGACAGTCCTACAATGAGCAGTTCTTC. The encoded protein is CASIVGQSYNEQFF.

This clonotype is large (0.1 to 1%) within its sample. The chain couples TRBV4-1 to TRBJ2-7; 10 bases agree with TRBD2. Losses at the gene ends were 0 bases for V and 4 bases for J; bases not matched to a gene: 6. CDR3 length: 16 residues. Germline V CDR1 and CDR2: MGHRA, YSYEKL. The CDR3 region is CASSQDVAGGGYEQYF. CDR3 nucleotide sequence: TGCGCCAGCAGCCAAGATGTAGCGGGAGGTGGGTACGAGCAGTACTTC.

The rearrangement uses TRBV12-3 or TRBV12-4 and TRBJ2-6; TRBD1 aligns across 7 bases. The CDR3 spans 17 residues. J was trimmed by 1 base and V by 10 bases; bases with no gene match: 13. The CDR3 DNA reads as TGTGCCACCAACTCCCTCGACAGGGTATCTGGGGCCAACGTCCTGACTTTC. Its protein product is CATNSLDRVSGANVLTF.

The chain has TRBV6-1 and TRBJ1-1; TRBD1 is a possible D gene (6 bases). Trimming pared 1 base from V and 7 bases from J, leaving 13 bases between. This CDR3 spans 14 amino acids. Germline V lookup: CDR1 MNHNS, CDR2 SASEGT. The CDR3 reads CASSEGQGMIEAFF. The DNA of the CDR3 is TGTGCCAGCAGTGAAGGTCAGGGGATGATTGAAGCTTTCTTT.

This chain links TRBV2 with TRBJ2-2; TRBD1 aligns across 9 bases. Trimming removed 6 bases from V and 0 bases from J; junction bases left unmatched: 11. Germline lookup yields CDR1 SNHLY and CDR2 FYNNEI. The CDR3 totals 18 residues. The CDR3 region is CASRAGTGRGTNTGELFF. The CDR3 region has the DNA TGTGCCAGCAGAGCCGGGACAGGGAGGGGGACGAACACCGGGGAGCTGTTTTTT.

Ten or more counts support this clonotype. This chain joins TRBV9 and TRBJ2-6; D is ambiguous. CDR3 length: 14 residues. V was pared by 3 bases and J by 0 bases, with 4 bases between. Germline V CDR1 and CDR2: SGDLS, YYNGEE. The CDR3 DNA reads TGTGCCAGCAGCGATTTCTCTGGGGCCAACGTCCTGACTTTC. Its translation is CASSDFSGANVLTF.

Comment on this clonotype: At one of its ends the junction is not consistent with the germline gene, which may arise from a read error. CDR3 loop: CASSLDGHEHYF. Written as DNA, the CDR3 is TGTGCCAGCAGCCTGGACGGACATGAGCATTACTTT. The chain combines TRBV3-1 with TRBJ2-7; a possible D gene is TRBD1 (5 bases). There are 12 residues in the CDR3. Germline V gene lookup returns CDR1 LGHDT and CDR2 YNNKEL (reference sequence).

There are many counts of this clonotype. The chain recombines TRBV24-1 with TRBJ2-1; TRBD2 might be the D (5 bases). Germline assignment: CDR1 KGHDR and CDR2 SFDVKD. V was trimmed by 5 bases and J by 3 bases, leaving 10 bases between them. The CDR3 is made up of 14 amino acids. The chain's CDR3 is CATSGLSDYNEQFF. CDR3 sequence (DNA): TGTGCCACCAGTGGGCTTAGCGACTACAATGAGCAGTTCTTC.

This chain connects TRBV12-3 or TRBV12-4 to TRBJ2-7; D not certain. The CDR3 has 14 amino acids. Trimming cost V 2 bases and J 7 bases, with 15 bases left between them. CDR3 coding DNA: TGTGCCAGCAGTTTACCGCCTGCGACGAGGGAGCAGTACTTC. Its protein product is CASSLPPATREQYF.

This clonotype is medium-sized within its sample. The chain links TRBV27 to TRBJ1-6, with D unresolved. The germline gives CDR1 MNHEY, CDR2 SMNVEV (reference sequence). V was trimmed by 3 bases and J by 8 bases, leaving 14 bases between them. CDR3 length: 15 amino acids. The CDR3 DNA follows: TGTGCCAGCAGTTTGGAGAGCACTACGGATTCACCCCTCCACTTT. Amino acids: CASSLESTTDSPLHF.

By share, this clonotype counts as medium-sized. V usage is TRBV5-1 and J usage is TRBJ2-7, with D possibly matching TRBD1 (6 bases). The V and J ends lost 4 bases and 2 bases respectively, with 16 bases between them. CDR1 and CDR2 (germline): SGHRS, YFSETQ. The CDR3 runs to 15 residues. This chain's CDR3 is CASSPTTGGAYEQYF. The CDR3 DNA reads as TGCGCCAGCAGCCCAACGACAGGTGGGGCCTACGAGCAGTACTTC.

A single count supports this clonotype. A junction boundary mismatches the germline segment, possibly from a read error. This CDR3 is CATSRGQGAPPDTQYF. As DNA, the CDR3 is TGTGCCACCAGTAGAGGCCAGGGGGCGCCCCCAGATACGCAGTATTTT. V usage is TRBV15 and J usage is TRBJ2-3; 8 bases are shared with TRBD1. This CDR3 has 16 amino acids. CDR1 is LNHNV, CDR2 YYDKDF, per germline (reference sequence). The full variable domain, with the rest looked up from reference TRBV15 and TRBJ2-3, is DAMVIQNPRYQVTQFGKPVTLSCSQTLNHNVMYWYQQKSSQAPKLLFHYYDKDFNNEADTPDNFQSRRPNTSFCFLDIRSPGLGDTAMYLCATSRGQGAPPDTQYFGPGTRLTVL.

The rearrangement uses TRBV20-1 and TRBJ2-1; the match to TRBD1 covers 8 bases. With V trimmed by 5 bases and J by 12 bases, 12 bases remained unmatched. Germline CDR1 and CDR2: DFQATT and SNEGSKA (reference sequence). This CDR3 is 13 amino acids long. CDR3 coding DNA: TGCAGTGCTGGCCACTCACAGGGGGTGATGCAGTTCTTC. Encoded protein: CSAGHSQGVMQFF.

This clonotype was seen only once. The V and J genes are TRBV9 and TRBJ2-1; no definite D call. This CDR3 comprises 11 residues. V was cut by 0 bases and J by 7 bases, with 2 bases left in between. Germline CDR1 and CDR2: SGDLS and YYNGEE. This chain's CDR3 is CASSVENEQFF. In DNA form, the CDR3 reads TGTGCCAGCAGCGTAGAAAATGAGCAGTTCTTC. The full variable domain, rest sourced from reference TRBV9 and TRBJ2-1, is DSGVTQTPKHLITATGQRVTLRCSPRSGDLSVYWYQQSLDQGLQFLIQYYNGEERAKGNILERFSAQQFPDLHSELNLSSLELGDSALYFCASSVENEQFFGPGTRLTVL.

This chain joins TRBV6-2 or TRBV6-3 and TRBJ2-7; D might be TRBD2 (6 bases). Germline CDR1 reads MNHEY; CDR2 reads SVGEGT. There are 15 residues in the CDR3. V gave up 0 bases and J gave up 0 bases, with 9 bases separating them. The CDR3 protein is CASSYSEGTSYEQYF. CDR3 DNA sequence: TGTGCCAGCAGTTACTCGGAGGGGACCTCCTACGAGCAGTACTTC.

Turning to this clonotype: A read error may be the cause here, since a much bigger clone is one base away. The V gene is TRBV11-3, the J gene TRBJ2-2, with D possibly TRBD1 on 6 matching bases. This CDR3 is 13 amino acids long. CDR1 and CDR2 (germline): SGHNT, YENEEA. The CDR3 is CALRDTNTAELFF. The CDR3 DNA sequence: TGTGCCCTAAGGGACACGAACACCGCGGAGCTGTTTTTT.

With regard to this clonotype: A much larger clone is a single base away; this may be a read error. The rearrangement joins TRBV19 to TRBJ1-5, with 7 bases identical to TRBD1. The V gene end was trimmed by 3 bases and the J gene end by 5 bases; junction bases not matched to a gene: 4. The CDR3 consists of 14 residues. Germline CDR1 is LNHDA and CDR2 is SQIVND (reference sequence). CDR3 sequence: CASSMTGRDQPQHF. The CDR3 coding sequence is TGTGCCAGTAGTATGACAGGGAGGGATCAGCCCCAGCATTTT.

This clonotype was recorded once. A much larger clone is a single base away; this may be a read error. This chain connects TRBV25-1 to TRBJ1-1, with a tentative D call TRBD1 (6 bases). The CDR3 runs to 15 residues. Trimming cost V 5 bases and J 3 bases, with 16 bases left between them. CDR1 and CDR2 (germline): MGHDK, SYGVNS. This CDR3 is CASSKWDTQDTEAFF. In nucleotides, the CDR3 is TGTGCCAGCAGTAAGTGGGACACTCAAGACACTGAAGCTTTCTTT. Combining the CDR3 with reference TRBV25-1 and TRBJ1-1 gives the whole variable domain EADIYQTPRYLVIGTGKKITLECSQTMGHDKMYWYQQDPGMELHLIHYSYGVNSTEKGDLSSESTVSRIRTEHFPLTLESARPSHTSQYLCASSKWDTQDTEAFFGQGTRLTVV.

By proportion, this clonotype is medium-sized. The CDR3 is CASTRRTGEYGYTF. In nucleotides, the CDR3 is TGTGCCAGCACCCGCCGGACAGGGGAGTATGGCTACACCTTC. This chain joins TRBV6-1 and TRBJ1-2, with 9 bases lining up with TRBD1. The germline CDR1 and CDR2 sequences are MNHNS and SASEGT. This CDR3 is 14 amino acids long. V lost 7 bases, J lost 5 bases, and 8 bases stayed unmatched.

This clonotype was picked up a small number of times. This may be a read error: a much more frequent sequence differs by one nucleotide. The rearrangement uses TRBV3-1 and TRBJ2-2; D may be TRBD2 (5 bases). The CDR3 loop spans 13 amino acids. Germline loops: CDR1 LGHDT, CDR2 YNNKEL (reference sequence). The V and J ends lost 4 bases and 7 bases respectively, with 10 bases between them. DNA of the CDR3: TGTGCCAGCAGCCCCGGGGTGGGCGGGGAGCTGTTTTTT. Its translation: CASSPGVGGELFF.

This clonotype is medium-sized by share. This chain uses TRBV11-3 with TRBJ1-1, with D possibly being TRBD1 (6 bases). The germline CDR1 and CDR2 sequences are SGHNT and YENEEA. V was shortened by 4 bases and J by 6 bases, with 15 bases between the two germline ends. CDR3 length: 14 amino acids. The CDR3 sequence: CASSSLTGFAEAFF. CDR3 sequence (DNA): TGTGCCAGCAGCTCCCTCACAGGGTTCGCTGAAGCTTTCTTT. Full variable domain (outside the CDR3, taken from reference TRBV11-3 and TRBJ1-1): EAGVVQSPRYKIIEKKQPVAFWCNPISGHNTLYWYLQNLGQGPELLIRYENEEAVDDSQLPKDRFSAERLKGVDSTLKIQPAELGDSAVYLCASSSLTGFAEAFFGQGTRLTVV.

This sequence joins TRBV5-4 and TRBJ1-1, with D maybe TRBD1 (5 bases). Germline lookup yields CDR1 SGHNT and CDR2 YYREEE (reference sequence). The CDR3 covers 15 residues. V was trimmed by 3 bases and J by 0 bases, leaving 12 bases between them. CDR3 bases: TGTGCCAGCAGCTACGTGGGGGGGGTGAACACTGAAGCTTTCTTT. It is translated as CASSYVGGVNTEAFF.

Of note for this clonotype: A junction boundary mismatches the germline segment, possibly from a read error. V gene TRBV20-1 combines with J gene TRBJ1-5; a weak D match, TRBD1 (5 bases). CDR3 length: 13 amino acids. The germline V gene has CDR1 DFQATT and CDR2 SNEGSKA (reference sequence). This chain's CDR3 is CGARGGSNQPQHF. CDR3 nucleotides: TGCGGTGCCCGGGGGGGTAGCAATCAGCCCCAACATTTT.

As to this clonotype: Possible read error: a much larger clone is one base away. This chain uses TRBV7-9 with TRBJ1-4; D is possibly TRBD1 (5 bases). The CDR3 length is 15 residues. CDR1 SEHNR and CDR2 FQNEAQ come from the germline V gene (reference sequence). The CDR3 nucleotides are TGTTCCAGCAGCTCCCGGACAACAACTAATGAAAAACTGTTTTTT. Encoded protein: CSSSSRTTTNEKLFF.

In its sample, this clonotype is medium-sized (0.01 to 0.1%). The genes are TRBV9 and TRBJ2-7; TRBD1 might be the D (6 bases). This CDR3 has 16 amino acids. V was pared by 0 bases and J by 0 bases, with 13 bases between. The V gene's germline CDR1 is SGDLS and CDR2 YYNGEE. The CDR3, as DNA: TGTGCCAGCAGCGTAGATGCTGGGGGCTTCTCCTACGAGCAGTACTTC. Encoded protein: CASSVDAGGFSYEQYF.

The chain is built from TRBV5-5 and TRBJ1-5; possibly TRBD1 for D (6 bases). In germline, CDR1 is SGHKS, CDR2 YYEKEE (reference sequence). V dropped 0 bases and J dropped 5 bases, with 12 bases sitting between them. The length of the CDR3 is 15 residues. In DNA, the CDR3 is TGTGCCAGCAGCTTGGTCCCGGACAGCTATCAGCCCCAGCATTTT. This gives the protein CASSLVPDSYQPQHF.

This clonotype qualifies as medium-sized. The CDR3 here is CASSPAVTTGVVTGELFF. The CDR3 nucleotides are TGTGCCAGCAGTCCAGCCGTCACGACAGGGGTCGTCACCGGGGAGCTGTTTTTT. This rearrangement joins TRBV28 to TRBJ2-2; 8 bases line up with TRBD1. Trimming at V came to 5 bases and at J to 4 bases, leaving 15 bases not matched to a gene. This CDR3 spans 18 amino acids. The germline gives CDR1 MDHEN, CDR2 SYDVKM.